This is a list of T cell receptor beta chains from one sample in a study of shared T cell receptors in the human thymus. Repertoires were generated with immunoSEQ multiplex PCR, while TCRdb's copy carries only in-frame clones and drops some. The repertoire holds 500,000 to 550,000 clones, with 75% to 85% as singletons. The same data also contributed to another study, on human thymus T cells.

Sequenced material: thymocytes. The source is a boy under two years old with a congenital heart defect. The CDR3 runs from the conserved cysteine through the conserved F or W. The D gene is left open where the match is weak. The size field is filled for only some rows; it gives once, few, many or a size class.

d_call j_call clone_size v_call cdr3_aa cdr3_nt
. TRBJ2-1 . TRBV7-2 CASRRAPLAKYEQFF TGTGCCAGCAGGAGAGCCCCTCTAGCGAAGTACGAGCAGTTCTTC
. TRBJ2-7 few TRBV5-4 CASSYSGLNEQYF TGTGCCAGCAGCTACTCAGGGCTGAACGAGCAGTACTTC
. TRBJ2-3 . TRBV14 CASSQESLQAFLSPTDTQYF TGTGCCAGCAGCCAAGAATCTCTCCAGGCCTTCCTTTCTCCCACAGATACGCAGTATTTT
TRBD1 TRBJ2-7 . TRBV28 CASRTDRTLSYEQYF TGTGCCAGCAGAACGGACAGGACCTTATCCTACGAGCAGTACTTC
TRBD1 TRBJ2-3 . TRBV4-3 CASSQSGQDTDTQYF TGCGCCAGCAGCCAGAGCGGACAGGACACAGATACGCAGTATTTT
. TRBJ2-1 . TRBV7-6 CASSRRQEDHEQFF TGTGCCAGCAGCAGGCGACAGGAGGACCATGAGCAGTTCTTC
. TRBJ2-2 . TRBV5-6 CASRCKGEGTGELFF TGTGCCAGCAGATGTAAGGGGGAGGGCACCGGGGAGCTGTTTTTT
. TRBJ2-1 . TRBV4-1 CASSQRGTTNYNEQFF TGCGCCAGCAGCCAAAGGGGGACTACTAACTACAATGAGCAGTTCTTC
TRBD1 TRBJ2-2 . TRBV19 CASSPLFRDRGTGELFF TGTGCCAGTAGCCCTTTATTCCGGGACAGGGGCACCGGGGAGCTGTTTTTT
. TRBJ2-7 . TRBV2 CASSEVRSSYEQYF TGTGCCAGCAGTGAAGTCCGGAGCTCCTACGAGCAGTACTTC
. TRBJ2-1 . TRBV6-5 CASSYSDGRPYNEQFF TGTGCCAGCAGTTACTCGGACGGGAGACCCTACAATGAGCAGTTCTTC
. TRBJ2-7 . TRBV28 CASRRGVPYEQYF TGTGCCAGCCGCCGGGGTGTTCCCTACGAGCAGTACTTC
TRBD1 TRBJ2-5 once TRBV6-6 CASSGDRVGETQYF TGTGCCAGCAGCGGGGACAGGGTTGGAGAGACCCAGTACTTC
. TRBJ2-6 once TRBV4-1 CASSQVASEKEAGANVLTF TGCGCCAGCAGCCAAGTTGCTAGCGAAAAGGAAGCTGGGGCCAACGTCCTGACTTTC
TRBD1 TRBJ2-5 . TRBV2 CASSPDRETQYF TGTGCCAGCAGTCCGGACAGGGAGACCCAGTACTTC
. TRBJ1-2 once TRBV28 CASSSTGYGYTF TGTGCCAGCAGTTCCACCGGCTATGGCTACACCTTC